The clone carrying this T cell receptor beta chain has a handful of counts. Its antigen is still unknown. The same CDR3 can be traced to other DNA sequences in this sample. The study reverse transcribed the entire isolated RNA, so it sequenced expressed TCRB transcripts. The method was immunoSEQ multiplex PCR; TCRdb's version includes in-frame clones alone and lacks a portion of them. The table includes more than 300,000 clones, 6.5% to 10% detected once. This CDR3 is built from 12 residues. The ends were cut back, 6 bases at V and 5 bases at J, with 10 bases in the middle. In germline, CDR1 is MDHEN, CDR2 SYDVKM. This entry is derived from a study of beta chain features in type 1 diabetes. About the research overall: There were some 98 million sorted cells examined across all samples. General study results and limits: Equally in patients and controls, PCR might preferentially amplify shorter templates. The study found that naive, central memory and Treg TCRB repertoires appeared more similar in patients than in healthy donors.

Populations obtained by sorting all exceeded 98% purity. The sequencing sample was made of central memory CD4+ T cells from blood. The receptor's source is a young woman in good health. The chain links TRBV28 to TRBJ1-1; D unclear. The CDR3 bases are TGTGCCAGCAGCCAAGGAGGGACTGAAGCTTTCTTT. This gives the protein CASSQGGTEAFF.